This T cell receptor (beta chain) stems from a study of blood T cell repertoires in COVID-19. Study information: Sites across the United States, Italy and Spain contributed samples from acute and convalescent COVID-19.

CDR3 size: 15 residues. V lost 3 bases and J lost 5; bases outside the gene matches: 7. CDR1 is LNHDA, CDR2 SQIVND, per germline (reference sequence). This clone was detected only a few times. Per the original data handling: Reference gene primer amplification yielded estimated nucleated cell counts. The assay was immunoSEQ multiplex PCR, and TCRdb's table has in-frame clones only and misses some. V and J calls and clone size are given by that table; D and trimming were obtained from the DNA. The sample lists just over 70,000 clones; about four fifths were seen once. Specimen: peripheral blood. This chain links TRBV19 with TRBJ2-1; 7 nucleotides line up with TRBD1. The clonotype originates from a man between 65 and 79 years old who had recovered from COVID-19. In nucleotides, the CDR3 is TGTGCCAGTAGTATGGTGACAGGGTCAAACAATGAGCAGTTCTTC. Protein product: CASSMVTGSNNEQFF.